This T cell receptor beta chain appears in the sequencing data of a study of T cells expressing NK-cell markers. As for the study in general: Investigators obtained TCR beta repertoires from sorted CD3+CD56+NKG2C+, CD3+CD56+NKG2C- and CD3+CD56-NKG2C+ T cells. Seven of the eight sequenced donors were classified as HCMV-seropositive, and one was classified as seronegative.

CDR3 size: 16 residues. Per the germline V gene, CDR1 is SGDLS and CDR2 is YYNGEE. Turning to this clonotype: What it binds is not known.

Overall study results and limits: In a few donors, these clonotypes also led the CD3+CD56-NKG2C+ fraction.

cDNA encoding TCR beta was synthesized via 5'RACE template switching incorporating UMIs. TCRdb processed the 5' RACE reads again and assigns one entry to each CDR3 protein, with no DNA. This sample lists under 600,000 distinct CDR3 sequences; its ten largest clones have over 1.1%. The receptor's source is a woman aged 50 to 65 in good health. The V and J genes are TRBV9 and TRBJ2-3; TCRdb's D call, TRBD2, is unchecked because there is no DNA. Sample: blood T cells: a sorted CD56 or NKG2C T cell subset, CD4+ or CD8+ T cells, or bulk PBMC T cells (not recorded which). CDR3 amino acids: CASSPGDSRLTDTQYF.